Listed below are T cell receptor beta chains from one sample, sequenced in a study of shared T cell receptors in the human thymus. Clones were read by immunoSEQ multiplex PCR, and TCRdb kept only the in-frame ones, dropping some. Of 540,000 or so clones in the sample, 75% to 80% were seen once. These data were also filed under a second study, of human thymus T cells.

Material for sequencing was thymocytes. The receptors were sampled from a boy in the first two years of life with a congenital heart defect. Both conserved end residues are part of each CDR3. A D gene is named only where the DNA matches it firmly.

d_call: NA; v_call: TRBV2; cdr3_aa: CASSEALRGSSYEQYF
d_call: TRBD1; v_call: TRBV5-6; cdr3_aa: CASTGGSRGYTF
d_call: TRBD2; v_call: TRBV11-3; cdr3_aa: CASSPRTSGRMNTGELFF
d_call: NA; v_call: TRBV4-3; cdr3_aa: CASSQDELQETQYF
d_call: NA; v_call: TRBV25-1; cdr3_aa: CASSEPEGRYEQYF
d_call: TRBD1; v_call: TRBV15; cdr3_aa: CATSRDQTGMNEQFF
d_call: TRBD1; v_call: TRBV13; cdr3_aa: CASSNRDRVLEQYF
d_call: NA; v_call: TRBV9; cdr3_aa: CASSDFHNEQFF
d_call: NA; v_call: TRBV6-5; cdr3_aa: CASTPDSNYGYTF
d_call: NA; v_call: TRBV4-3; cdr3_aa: CASSQVGQSNSYEQYF
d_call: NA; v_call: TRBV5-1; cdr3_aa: CASNQGHTSYEQYF
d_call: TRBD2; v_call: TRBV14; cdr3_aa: CASSQDLHGGSYEQYF
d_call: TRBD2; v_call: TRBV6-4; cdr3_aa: CASSAQAGGEIGELFF
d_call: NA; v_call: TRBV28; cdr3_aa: CASSFRLGDNIQYF
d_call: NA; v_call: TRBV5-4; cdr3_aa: CASSLALGSGVGRETQYF
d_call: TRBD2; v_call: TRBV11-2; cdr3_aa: CASSSTGTSGPYEQYF
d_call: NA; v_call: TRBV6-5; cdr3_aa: CASRYRARGSTGGYTF
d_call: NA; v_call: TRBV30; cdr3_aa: CAWSAKAGAGIHSGNTIYF
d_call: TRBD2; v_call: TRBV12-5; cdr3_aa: CASGLSLGGATDTQYF
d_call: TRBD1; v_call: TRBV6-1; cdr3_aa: CASSDRDRGQNEQFF
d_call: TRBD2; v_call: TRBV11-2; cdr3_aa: CASSLGEGLTDTQYF
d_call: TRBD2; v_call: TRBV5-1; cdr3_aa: CASSVTSPHYEQYF
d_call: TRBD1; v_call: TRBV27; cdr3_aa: CASSPYGQGKTEAFF
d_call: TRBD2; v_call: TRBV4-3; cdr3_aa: CASSQETGLAGSTDTQYF
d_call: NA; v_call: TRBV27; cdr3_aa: CASSLWAHSYEQYF
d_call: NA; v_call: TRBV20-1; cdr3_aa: CRARGSYGYTF
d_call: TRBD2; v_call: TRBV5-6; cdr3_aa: CASSPASGIEQYF
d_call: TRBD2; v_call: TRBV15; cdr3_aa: CATSRDGGRGSGANVLTF
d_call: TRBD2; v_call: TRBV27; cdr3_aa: CASSLRMLAGGQGETQYF
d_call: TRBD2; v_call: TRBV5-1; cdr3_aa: CASSPELAGVYNEQFF
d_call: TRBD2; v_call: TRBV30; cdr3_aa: CAWREKASGRASSYEQYF
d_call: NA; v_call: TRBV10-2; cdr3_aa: CASTPRGPGDTQYF
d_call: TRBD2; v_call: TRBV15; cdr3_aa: CATSRGLAGGIYEQYF
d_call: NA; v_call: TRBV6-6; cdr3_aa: CASSYRREDTEAFF
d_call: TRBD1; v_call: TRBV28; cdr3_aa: CASSLFPRDREVMNTEAFF
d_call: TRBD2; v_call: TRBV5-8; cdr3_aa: CASSPAGGYNEQFF
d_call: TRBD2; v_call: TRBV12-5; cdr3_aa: CASGLVLAGAKNIQYF
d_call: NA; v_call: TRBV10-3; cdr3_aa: CAISPHLNLQGRHYEQYF
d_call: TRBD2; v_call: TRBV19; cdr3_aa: CASTPSGRYLWNEQFF
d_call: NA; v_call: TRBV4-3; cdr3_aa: CASSQVPGGANVLTF
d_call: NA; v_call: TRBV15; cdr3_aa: CATSRGRSSRNYGYTF
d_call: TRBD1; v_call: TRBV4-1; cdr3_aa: CASSPRQGGNEQYF
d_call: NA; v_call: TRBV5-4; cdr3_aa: CASSPHLYYEQYF
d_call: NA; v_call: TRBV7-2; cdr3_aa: CASSLSQVNTGELFF
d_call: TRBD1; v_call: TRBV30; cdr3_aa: CAWSDRQGANGNTIYF